The TCR beta chain described here comes from a study of cytomegalovirus exposure and HLA in healthy donors. Whole-study findings and limits: When presence/absence was analysed, sequencing depth was taken to be roughly uniform across donors.

A multiplex PCR was run with 60 Vbeta primers and 13 Jbeta primers. Generated by immunoSEQ multiplex PCR, the TCRdb table keeps only in-frame clones and is missing some. The table lists around 130,000 clones, around three quarters of them singletons. Regarding this clone: Its matching antigen is unknown.

The V gene end was trimmed by 0 bases and the J gene end by 3 bases; junction bases not matched to a gene: 14. This CDR3 has 18 amino acids. Germline assignment: CDR1 SGHRS and CDR2 YFSETQ. The V and J genes are TRBV5-1 and TRBJ2-7; 8 bases fit TRBD2. This clonotype originated in a man younger than 45 in good health and CMV-seronegative. Source material: PBMCs. The CDR3 DNA follows: TGCGCCAGCAGCTTGGATGGGTACCCGGGGACTAGGGACTACGAGCAGTACTTC. Amino acids: CASSLDGYPGTRDYEQYF.